This T cell receptor beta chain was sequenced for a study of T cells in Graves' hyperthyroidism and ophthalmopathy. There are many counts of this clonotype. Those with hyperthyroidism were 18 to 65 years old, newly diagnosed, and ill for under 2 months. Uncontrolled infection, other autoimmune disease, pregnancy and lactation each barred patients from inclusion. A sample of blood taken at first hyperthyroidism diagnosis preceded any ophthalmopathy symptoms. More than 9.5 ml fresh peripheral blood yielded the PBMCs. V was pared by 0 bases and J by 0 bases, with 8 bases between. CDR1 is MNHEY and CDR2 is SVGAGI in the germline V gene. The CDR3 is 16 residues long. The source material, RNA transcripts, was used to amplify TCR beta CDR3 regions. Initially, a first-round RT-PCR of the TCR CDR3 employed the HTBI primer set. TCRdb fed the multiplex PCR reads into MiXCR, producing one record per CDR3 protein. The data show nearly 600,000 distinct CDR3 sequences, with around 13% seen just once and about 5.8% held by the top ten.

This TCR derives from a woman aged 25 to 39 with Graves' hyperthyroidism that later progressed to Graves' ophthalmopathy. Input material: blood. The rearrangement joins TRBV6-5 to TRBJ2-2, with D hard to call. The CDR3 DNA is TGTGCCAGCAGTTACTCGAGTGGTTCGAACACCGGGGAGCTGTTTTTT. Encoded protein: CASSYSSGSNTGELFF.